This passage covers 21 T cell receptor beta chains from one sample sequenced in a study of graft-versus-host responses after intestinal transplantation. No antigen has been identified for these receptors. Some clones are missing from TCRdb's copy, which holds only in-frame ones; the method was immunoSEQ multiplex PCR. The sample contains around 100,000 clones, approximately 94% of which appear only once. The material was unstimulated CD8+ T cells sorted from spleen or lymph node cells, obtained before intestinal transplant. The origin of the receptors is a human donor who received an intestinal transplant.

The J gene is TRBJ1-6, the V gene TRBV6-1; no reliable D call. Between the trimmed V and J ends, which lost 7 bases and 9 bases, there was a span of 13 bases. This CDR3 spans 13 amino acids. The germline V gene has CDR1 MNHNS and CDR2 SASEGT. The CDR3 loop reads CASNPGMGSPLHF. CDR3 in DNA: TGTGCCAGCAATCCGGGGATGGGTTCACCCCTCCACTTT.

This rearrangement joins TRBV27 to TRBJ1-5; D uncertain. With 2 bases removed from V and 7 bases from J, the gap between germline ends came to 9 bases. Per germline, CDR1 MNHEY and CDR2 SMNVEV (reference sequence). The CDR3 length is 13 residues. This CDR3 reads CASSLGEYQPQHF. CDR3 nucleotides: TGTGCCAGCAGTTTAGGGGAGTACCAGCCCCAGCATTTT.

The gene calls are TRBV7-8 and TRBJ2-3; 11 bases map to TRBD2. Germline assignment: CDR1 SGHVS and CDR2 FQNEAQ. CDR3 length: 17 residues. V was clipped by 5 bases and J by 0 bases; unmatched bases: 7. DNA for the CDR3: TGTGCCAGCAGCGGCCGACTAGCGGGGACTAGCACAGATACGCAGTATTTT. Translation: CASSGRLAGTSTDTQYF.

The chain has TRBV7-8 and TRBJ1-2, with 7 bases identical to TRBD1. Germline CDR1 is SGHVS and CDR2 is FQNEAQ. Germline trimming cut 0 bases from V and 6 bases from J; bases unmatched to any gene: 4. This CDR3 is 14 amino acids long. The CDR3 coding sequence is TGTGCCAGCAGCTTAGCGGGACAGTTAGATGGCTACACCTTC. Its translation is CASSLAGQLDGYTF. The whole variable domain, filled in from reference TRBV7-8 and TRBJ1-2, reads GAGVSQSPRYKVAKRGQDVALRCDPISGHVSLFWYQQALGQGPEFLTYFQNEAQLDKSGLPSDRFFAERPEGSVSTLKIQRTQQEDSAVYLCASSLAGQLDGYTFGSGTRLTVV.

The CDR3 region is CASRPTSGRSYNEQFF. The DNA for the CDR3 is TGTGCCAGCAGACCGACCAGCGGCCGCTCCTACAATGAGCAGTTCTTC. The V and J genes are TRBV27 and TRBJ2-1; possibly TRBD2 for D (5 bases). V shed 6 bases and J shed 0 bases, with 15 bases lying between them. This CDR3 region has 16 residues. Germline V gene lookup returns CDR1 MNHEY and CDR2 SMNVEV (reference sequence).

The chain combines TRBV20-1 with TRBJ2-7; D is uncertain. Trimming took off 0 bases at V and 3 bases at J, with 3 bases between the two ends. The CDR3 is made up of 11 amino acids. The V gene's germline CDR1 is DFQATT and CDR2 SNEGSKA (reference sequence). The CDR3 spells CSAREDYEQYF. The DNA for the CDR3 is TGCAGTGCTAGAGAAGACTACGAGCAGTACTTC.

The CDR3 is CASSPTGLQETQYF. The CDR3, as DNA: TGCGCCAGCAGTCCCACAGGCCTCCAAGAGACCCAGTACTTC. The chain links TRBV10-2 to TRBJ2-5; the D gene is possibly TRBD1 (5 bases). The V gene lost 5 bases and the J gene lost 1 base, with 11 bases spanning the gap. Germline CDR1 and CDR2: WSHSY and SAAADI. The CDR3 is made up of 14 amino acids.

This chain connects TRBV21-1 to TRBJ1-5. TRBV21-1 is assigned pseudogene status. The CDR3 is 16 residues long. The CDR3, as DNA: TGTGCCAGCAGCACCAAGCGCGGGGTTTTCTCGCAGCCCCAGCATTTT. It encodes CASSTKRGVFSQPQHF.

The chain joins TRBV9 to TRBJ2-6; D unresolved. The CDR3 extends over 16 amino acids. Looked up from germline, CDR1 is SGDLS and CDR2 is YYNGEE. Trimming took 1 base from V and 4 from J, leaving 12 bases between them. The CDR3 protein is CASSVFEVFGANVLTF. DNA for the CDR3: TGTGCCAGCAGCGTATTCGAGGTGTTCGGGGCCAACGTCCTGACTTTC.

This chain links TRBV21-1 with TRBJ1-2; the D call of TRBD1 is as the table states it, not checked on the DNA. TRBV21-1 is a pseudogene. This CDR3 comprises 15 residues. CDR3 in DNA: TGTGCCAGCAGCAACCCGGCAGGTCTTCACTATGGCTACACCTTC. Protein product: CASSNPAGLHYGYTF.

This rearrangement joins TRBV29-1 to TRBJ2-5; weak D call: TRBD2 (5 bases). The ends were cut back, 4 bases at V and 4 bases at J, with 13 bases in the middle. The CDR3 covers 13 residues. The germline V gene encodes CDR1 SQVTM and CDR2 ANQGSEA. CDR3 sequence: CSVAGTGRETQYF. Written as DNA, the CDR3 is TGCAGCGTTGCGGGAACTGGACGAGAGACCCAGTACTTC.

This sequence joins TRBV5-6 and TRBJ2-7, with TRBD2 identical over 8 bases. The V segment lost 0 bases and the J segment 2 bases; nucleotides outside the gene matches: 1. Germline V lookup: CDR1 SGHDT, CDR2 YYEEEE. The CDR3 sequence is 14 residues long. CDR3 loop: CASSLGLATYEQYF. The CDR3 DNA reads as TGTGCCAGCAGCTTGGGACTAGCGACCTACGAGCAGTACTTC.

The rearrangement links TRBV7-9 to TRBJ2-1, with 12 bases matching TRBD2. With 6 bases clipped from V and 4 bases from J, the junction kept 4 bases outside the gene matches. Germline loops: CDR1 SEHNR, CDR2 FQNEAQ (reference sequence). The CDR3 is 15 residues long. The CDR3 loop is CASSASGGGYNEQFF. CDR3 DNA sequence: TGTGCCAGCAGTGCTAGCGGGGGGGGATACAATGAGCAGTTCTTC.

The rearrangement joins TRBV7-8 to TRBJ1-1; 11 nucleotides align to TRBD1. Germline lookup yields CDR1 SGHVS and CDR2 FQNEAQ. This CDR3 contains 16 residues. The V gene end was trimmed by 7 bases and the J gene end by 2 bases; junction bases not matched to a gene: 9. CDR3 in DNA: TGTGCCAGCACCCACCCCGGGACAGGGGGAAACACTGAAGCTTTCTTT. Amino acid sequence: CASTHPGTGGNTEAFF.

This sequence joins TRBV7-9 and TRBJ1-4; the D gene is possibly TRBD1 (6 bases). V dropped 8 bases and J dropped 3 bases, with 13 bases sitting between them. The germline CDR1 and CDR2 sequences are SEHNR and FQNEAQ (reference sequence). The CDR3 loop spans 14 amino acids. DNA for the CDR3: TGTGCCAGCCAAGGGGGAATGGCTAATGAAAAACTGTTTTTT. This sequence encodes CASQGGMANEKLFF.

J is TRBJ2-5 and V is TRBV13, with D uncertain. The CDR3 is 12 residues long. The germline V and J ends were trimmed by 5 bases and 1 base, with 5 bases remaining between them. Germline CDR1 PRHDT, CDR2 FYEKMQ (reference sequence). The CDR3: CASSPVQETQYF. The CDR3 DNA is TGTGCCAGCAGCCCTGTCCAAGAGACCCAGTACTTC. Full variable domain (remainder filled in from reference TRBV13 and TRBJ2-5): AAGVIQSPRHLIKEKRETATLKCYPIPRHDTVYWYQQGPGQDPQFLISFYEKMQSDKGSIPDRFSAQQFSDYHSELNMSSLELGDSALYFCASSPVQETQYFGPGTRLLVL.

This chain links TRBV6-1 with TRBJ1-2; D call uncertain. V lost 0 bases, J lost 2 bases, and 16 bases lay in between. The CDR3 is 17 amino acids. Germline V gene sequence: CDR1 MNHNS, CDR2 SASEGT. As DNA, the CDR3 is TGTGCCAGCAGTGAAGCGCTTGTAGCCGGACGAAACTATGGCTACACCTTC. Residues: CASSEALVAGRNYGYTF.

V and J are TRBV2 and TRBJ1-1; D gene ambiguous. This CDR3 is 15 amino acids long. Germline CDR1 is SNHLY and CDR2 is FYNNEI. Trimming removed 5 bases at V and 6 bases at J, with 19 bases between. CDR3 nucleotides: TGTGCCAGCAGTTTATTCATTGACATGACCTCTGAAGCTTTCTTT. Amino acids: CASSLFIDMTSEAFF.

J is TRBJ1-1 and V is TRBV10-3, with unresolved D. The CDR3 runs 13 residues. Germline values: CDR1 ENHRY, CDR2 SYGVKD. The V gene lost 3 bases and the J gene lost 2 bases, with 7 bases spanning the gap. The CDR3 loop is CAISDVLNTEAFF. CDR3 DNA sequence: TGTGCCATCAGTGATGTCCTTAACACTGAAGCTTTCTTT.

The V gene is TRBV13, the J gene TRBJ2-1; D is tentatively TRBD1 or TRBD2 (6 bases each). Germline-derived CDR1 and CDR2 are PRHDT and FYEKMQ (reference sequence). Trimming shortened V by 3 bases and J by 9 bases, and 15 bases separated the two germline ends. This CDR3 contains 14 residues. The CDR3 DNA is TGTGCCAGCAGCTTCTCTCAGGGGCGGGGTGAGCAGTTCTTC. It specifies CASSFSQGRGEQFF.

The chain couples TRBV5-1 to TRBJ1-1; the D is unclear. CDR3 size: 14 residues. V lost 1 base, J lost 5 bases, and 12 bases lay in between. Germline lookup yields CDR1 SGHRS and CDR2 YFSETQ. CDR3 in amino acids: CASSLSGGHTEAFF. The CDR3, as DNA: TGCGCCAGCAGCTTGTCTGGCGGTCATACTGAAGCTTTCTTT.